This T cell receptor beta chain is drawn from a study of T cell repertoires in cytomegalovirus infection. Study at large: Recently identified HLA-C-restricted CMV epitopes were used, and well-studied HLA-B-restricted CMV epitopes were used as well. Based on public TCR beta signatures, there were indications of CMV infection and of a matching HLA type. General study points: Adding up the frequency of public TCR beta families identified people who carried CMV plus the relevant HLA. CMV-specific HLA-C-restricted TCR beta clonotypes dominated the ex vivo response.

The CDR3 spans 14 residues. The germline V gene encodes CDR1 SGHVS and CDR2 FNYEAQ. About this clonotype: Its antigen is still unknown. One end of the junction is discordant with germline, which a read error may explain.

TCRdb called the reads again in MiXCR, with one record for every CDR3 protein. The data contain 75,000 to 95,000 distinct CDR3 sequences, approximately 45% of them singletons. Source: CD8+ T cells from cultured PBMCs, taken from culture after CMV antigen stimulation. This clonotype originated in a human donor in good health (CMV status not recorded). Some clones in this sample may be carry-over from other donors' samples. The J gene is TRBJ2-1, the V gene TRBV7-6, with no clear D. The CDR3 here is CASSAELGYNEQFF. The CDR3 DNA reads TGTGCTAGCAGCGCGGAGCTAGGTTACAATGAGCAGTTCTTC. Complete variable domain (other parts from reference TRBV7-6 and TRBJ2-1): GAGVSQSPRYKVTKRGQDVALRCDPISGHVSLYWYRQALGQGPEFLTYFNYEAQQDKSGLPNDRFSAERPEGSISTLTIQRTEQRDSAMYRCASSAELGYNEQFFGPGTRLTVL.